This record concerns one TCR beta chain sequence. The data derive from a study of blood T cell repertoires in COVID-19. Study-wide context: Italy, Spain and the United States were the sources of the convalescent and acute COVID-19 samples.

The junction had 4 bases not matched to a gene; V was cut back by 4 bases and J by 8 bases. CDR1 and CDR2 from the germline V gene are SGHRS and YFSETQ. This CDR3 has 15 residues. In the original workflow: Reference gene primer amplification yielded estimated nucleated cell counts. Assay: immunoSEQ multiplex PCR; the TCRdb copy retains only in-frame clones and omits some. V and J calls and clone size are copied from that table; D and trimming were computed from the DNA. Counted here are under 200,000 clones, about 87% occurring once; the ten biggest clones make up 3.5% to 4.5%. This receptor was identified in a man between 18 and 29 years old with active or convalescent COVID-19. Sequenced sample: peripheral blood. This chain uses TRBV5-1 with TRBJ2-2, with 14 nucleotides matching TRBD2. The CDR3 region is CASSLGTSGSGELFF. The CDR3 DNA is TGCGCCAGCAGCCTAGGGACTAGCGGGAGTGGGGAGCTGTTTTTT.